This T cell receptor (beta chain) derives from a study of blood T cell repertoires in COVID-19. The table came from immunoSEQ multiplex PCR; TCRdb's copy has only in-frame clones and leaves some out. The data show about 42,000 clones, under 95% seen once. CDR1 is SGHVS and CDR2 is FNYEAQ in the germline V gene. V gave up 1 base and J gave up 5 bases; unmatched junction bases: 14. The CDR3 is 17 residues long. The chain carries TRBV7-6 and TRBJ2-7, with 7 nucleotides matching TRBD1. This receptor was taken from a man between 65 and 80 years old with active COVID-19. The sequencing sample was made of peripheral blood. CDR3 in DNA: TGTGCCAGCAGCTTAGTCCCCATCGGGCAGGGGGTTAACGAGCAGTACTTC. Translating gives CASSLVPIGQGVNEQYF.